The 19 T cell receptor beta chains given below trace back to one sample, sequenced in a study of CD8 T cells in ankylosing spondylitis. TCRdb redid the calling of the 5' RACE reads with MiXCR, one entry per CDR3 protein. This sample has under 170,000 distinct CDR3 sequences, with roughly 44% found just once. The sample comprised synovial fluid, either unsorted or a sorted T cell fraction (not recorded which). The receptors originated from a male donor with ankylosing spondylitis.

There are a few counts of this clonotype. The chain is built from TRBV20-1 and TRBJ2-1, with TRBD2 matching 13 bases. Per germline, CDR1 DFQATT and CDR2 SNEGSKA (reference sequence). The CDR3 covers 14 residues. The ends lost 5 bases at V and 7 bases at J; junction bases unmatched: 5. The CDR3 coding sequence is TGCAGTGCTTGGACTAGCGGGAGAGTAAATGAGCAGTTCTTC. Its translation: CSAWTSGRVNEQFF.

CDR3: CAATSGDYNEQFF. The CDR3 nucleotides are TGTGCCGCAACTAGCGGGGACTACAATGAGCAGTTCTTC. V is TRBV12-3 or TRBV12-4 and J is TRBJ2-1; 10 bases match TRBD2. Trimming removed 11 bases from V and 3 bases from J; junction bases left unmatched: 4. CDR3 length: 13 residues.

Note on this clonotype: An end of the junction does not agree with germline; a read error may underlie this. This chain connects TRBV12-3 or TRBV12-4 to TRBJ2-1; 11 nucleotides match TRBD2. This CDR3 has 19 residues. CDR3: CTSSFPSGRTQRVYNEQFF. The CDR3 DNA reads TGTACCAGCAGTTTCCCTAGCGGGAGGACACAGAGGGTCTACAATGAGCAGTTCTTC.

This clonotype was counted ten times or more. The rearrangement uses TRBV29-1 and TRBJ2-1; 16 bases fit TRBD2. The length of the CDR3 is 20 residues. CDR1 is SQVTM and CDR2 is ANQGSEA in the germline V gene. Trimming took 0 bases from V and 9 from J; bases not matched to a gene: 17. The CDR3, as DNA: TGCAGCGTTGAAGAATCCGGGACTAGCGGGAGGGCCCGGGGGATTCGTGAGCAGTTCTTC. Translation gives CSVEESGTSGRARGIREQFF.

The V call is TRBV28, the J call TRBJ2-7; D gene uncertain. The CDR3 consists of 16 residues. Trimming left V 0 bases short and J 5 bases short, with 17 bases between. Germline V lookup: CDR1 MDHEN, CDR2 SYDVKM. DNA of the CDR3: TGTGCCAGCAGTTTATGGGGTTGGCCCCCTTTGGACGAGCAGTACTTC. Residues: CASSLWGWPPLDEQYF.

The chain links TRBV15 to TRBJ1-1, with no clear D. The length of the CDR3 is 14 residues. Trimming stripped 8 bases from V and 1 base from J, with 14 bases between. Germline V CDR1 and CDR2: LNHNV, YYDKDF (reference sequence). Written as DNA, the CDR3 is TGTGCCACCCAAACACGGCCCGCGAACACTGAAGCTTTCTTT. Its translation is CATQTRPANTEAFF. The variable domain in full, completed from reference TRBV15 and TRBJ1-1, reads DAMVIQNPRYQVTQFGKPVTLSCSQTLNHNVMYWYQQKSSQAPKLLFHYYDKDFNNEADTPDNFQSRRPNTSFCFLDIRSPGLGDTAMYLCATQTRPANTEAFFGQGTRLTVV.

This clonotype was counted once. The rearrangement links TRBV5-1 to TRBJ2-6; TRBD2 agrees at 9 bases. The CDR3 has 18 residues. The V segment lost 4 bases and the J segment 1 base; nucleotides outside the gene matches: 9. Germline values: CDR1 SGHRS, CDR2 YFSETQ. CDR3 DNA sequence: TGCGCCAGCAGCCTTGGACTAGCGCCCAAGTCTGGGGCCAACGTCCTGACTTTC. Translation: CASSLGLAPKSGANVLTF.

By share, this clonotype ranks as medium-sized (0.01 to 0.1%). The J gene is TRBJ2-2, the V gene TRBV6-5; D ambiguous. The CDR3 runs to 15 residues. The V end lost 0 bases, the J end lost 4 bases, and 9 bases lay between the germline ends. Germline V lookup: CDR1 MNHEY, CDR2 SVGAGI. The CDR3 protein is CASSYSWAATGELFF. CDR3 DNA sequence: TGTGCCAGCAGTTACTCATGGGCAGCCACCGGGGAGCTGTTTTTT.

The chain couples TRBV6-6 to TRBJ2-7; possibly TRBD1 or TRBD2 for D (5 bases each). This CDR3 has 13 residues. Germline CDR1 and CDR2: MNHNY and SVGAGI (reference sequence). V was trimmed by 3 bases and J by 4 bases, leaving 10 bases between them. This CDR3 reads CASSYWDHYEQYF. CDR3 coding DNA: TGTGCCAGCAGTTATTGGGACCATTACGAGCAGTACTTC.

At least ten counts were recorded for this clonotype. The chain recombines TRBV12-3 or TRBV12-4 with TRBJ1-1; 8 nucleotides line up with TRBD1. The CDR3 has 14 residues. Trimming took 3 bases from V and 7 from J; bases not matched to a gene: 7. This chain's CDR3 is CASSFSGTGDEAFF. CDR3 coding DNA: TGTGCCAGCAGTTTTAGCGGGACAGGTGATGAAGCTTTCTTT.

This clonotype occurred a few times. The chain uses TRBV12-3 or TRBV12-4 and TRBJ2-1, with unresolved D. The CDR3 has 15 residues. Trimming removed 6 bases from V and 6 bases from J, with 18 bases in between. This CDR3 reads CASRILHEVFNEQFF. CDR3 DNA sequence: TGTGCCAGCAGGATCCTCCACGAGGTTTTCAATGAGCAGTTCTTC.

Note on this clonotype: One end of the junction varies from germline; a read error may be responsible. The chain has TRBV11-2 and TRBJ2-5; TRBD1 or TRBD2 may be the D gene (5 bases each). The CDR3 contains 14 residues. CDR1 SGHAT and CDR2 FQNNGV come from the germline V gene. The CDR3 is CASSLEGPPGPTYF. In DNA form, the CDR3 reads TGTGCCAGCAGCCTAGAGGGCCCCCCGGGACCAACTTACTTC. The whole variable domain, filled in from reference TRBV11-2 and TRBJ2-5, reads EAGVAQSPRYKIIEKRQSVAFWCNPISGHATLYWYQQILGQGPKLLIQFQNNGVVDDSQLPKDRFSAERLKGVDSTLKIQPAKLEDSAVYLCASSLEGPPGPTYFGPGTRLLVL.

The rearrangement links TRBV3-1 to TRBJ2-1; D is perhaps TRBD2 (7 bases). Trimming took 2 bases from V and 2 from J, leaving 19 bases between them. Germline CDR1 reads LGHDT; CDR2 reads YNNKEL (reference sequence). The CDR3 is made up of 18 amino acids. The CDR3 coding sequence is TGTGCCAGCAGCCAAAAGATGAGAGGGGGGGTCACCTACAATGAGCAGTTCTTC. Encoded protein: CASSQKMRGGVTYNEQFF.

The chain combines TRBV6-5 with TRBJ2-7; no firm D call. Trimming stripped 6 bases from V and 7 bases from J, with 13 bases between. The CDR3 spans 12 residues. Per germline, CDR1 MNHEY and CDR2 SVGAGI. CDR3 loop: CASRAPTREQYF. For the CDR3, the DNA is TGTGCCAGCAGGGCTCCGACACGGGAGCAGTACTTC.

This clonotype was detected a few times. This chain uses TRBV4-2 with TRBJ2-1; the match to TRBD2 covers 10 bases. V lost 5 bases and J lost 3; bases outside the gene matches: 7. CDR1 is LGHNA and CDR2 is YNFKEQ in the germline V gene. This CDR3 region has 16 residues. For the CDR3, the DNA is TGTGCCAGCAGCTCCTCCCCTAGCGGGGGCTACAATGAGCAGTTCTTC. Its translation: CASSSSPSGGYNEQFF.

The chain employs TRBV7-6 and TRBJ2-5; D gene unclear. The germline V gene encodes CDR1 SGHVS and CDR2 FNYEAQ. The V gene lost 0 bases and the J gene lost 5 bases, with 4 bases spanning the gap. The CDR3 totals 12 residues. The CDR3 sequence: CASSLARETQYF. The CDR3 DNA reads as TGTGCCAGCAGCTTAGCGAGGGAGACCCAGTACTTC.

J is TRBJ1-1 and V is TRBV4-1, with 9 positions matching TRBD1. The V and J ends lost 4 bases and 3 bases, in that order; junction bases with no gene match: 9. CDR1 is MGHRA, CDR2 YSYEKL, per germline. This CDR3 region has 16 residues. The CDR3 DNA follows: TGCGCCAGCAGCCCAAACAGGGGGCTGAGGTACACTGAAGCTTTCTTT. As protein: CASSPNRGLRYTEAFF.

In its sample, this clonotype was seen a few times. This rearrangement joins TRBV12-3 or TRBV12-4 to TRBJ2-3, with unresolved D. This CDR3 contains 17 residues. Trimming left V 2 bases short and J 1 base short, with 16 bases between. In DNA form, the CDR3 reads TGTGCCAGCAGTTTAAGAATAGCCCTGTACGGCACAGATACGCAGTATTTT. Translation gives CASSLRIALYGTDTQYF.

The V call is TRBV28, the J call TRBJ2-5; 8 positions agree with TRBD1. Trimming at V came to 3 bases and at J to 2 bases, leaving 5 bases not matched to a gene. The CDR3 length is 15 residues. Germline assignment: CDR1 MDHEN and CDR2 SYDVKM. CDR3 bases: TGTGCCAGCAGTTTTTACAGGGGGTGGCAAGAGACCCAGTACTTC. Protein sequence: CASSFYRGWQETQYF.